Sequencing of this TCR beta chain was carried out in a study of blood T cell repertoires in COVID-19. Whole-study context: Acute-phase and convalescent COVID-19 samples originated in the United States, Italy and Spain. Nucleic acid was either cDNA or gDNA, and it came from T cells, B-cell-depleted T cells, or PBMCs.

Per the authors' pipeline: Counts of nucleated cells, estimated from reference gene primer amplification, were obtained. Sequencing was performed with immunoSEQ multiplex PCR; in TCRdb, only in-frame clones are kept and a portion is missing. That table gives V, J and clone size, and the DNA gave D and trimming. This sample has tens of thousands of clones, with approximately 83% found just once. Germline lookup yields CDR1 MNHEY and CDR2 SVGAGI. The CDR3 is 15 amino acids. Trimming took 0 bases from V and 5 from J; bases not matched to a gene: 5. The V gene is TRBV6-5, the J gene TRBJ1-1; 8 bases map to TRBD1. The source material was peripheral blood. This sequence was found in a man in his 60s with acute or convalescent COVID-19. The CDR3 coding sequence is TGTGCCAGCAGTTACTCGACCAGGGGGCATACTGAAGCTTTCTTT. This gives the protein CASSYSTRGHTEAFF.